The TCR beta chain described here comes from a study of blood T cell repertoires in COVID-19. Study-level information: Researchers got acute and convalescent COVID-19 samples from the United States, Italy and Spain. From T cells, B-cell-depleted T cells, or PBMCs came the material, which was cDNA or gDNA.

Original analysis: Researchers report that nucleated cell counts were estimated from reference gene primer amplification. Data came from immunoSEQ multiplex PCR; TCRdb stores just in-frame clones and leaves some out. For V, J and clone size, that table is used; D and trimming come from the DNA. This table holds over 130,000 clones, around 87% found once. Germline values: CDR1 MDHEN, CDR2 SYDVKM. V gave up 7 bases and J gave up 7 bases; unmatched junction bases: 15. There are 15 residues in the CDR3. This clone was counted a single time. The V and J genes are TRBV28 and TRBJ2-7, with 8 bases fitting TRBD2. Sequenced: peripheral blood. The clonotype comes from a human donor in a cohort sampled during active COVID-19. The CDR3 DNA reads as TGTGCCAGCACGGTGGGCGGCGGGGCGGGAGGTGAGCAGTACTTC. Encoded protein: CASTVGGGAGGEQYF.